This TCR beta chain originates from a study of blood T cell repertoires in COVID-19. Study summary: The United States, Italy and Spain provided the acute and convalescent COVID-19 samples.

Study members were between about 18 and 95 years old and lived in 24 US regions. In assigning cohorts, the study relied on participant-reported clinical history. The repertoire was sequenced with immunoSEQ multiplex PCR; TCRdb's copy has only in-frame clones and lacks some. The sample shows 200,000 or so clones, about 88% of them seen only once. Germline V gene data show CDR1 as SGHTA and CDR2 as FQGTGA. The CDR3 has 13 amino acids. The V and J ends lost 2 bases and 5 bases respectively, with 9 bases between them. This clone was found once. Sequenced: PBMCs or T cells enriched from blood (not recorded which). The chain combines TRBV7-3 with TRBJ2-5, with D tentatively TRBD2 (6 bases). The receptor's source is a woman under 40 who had recovered from COVID-19. The CDR3, as DNA: TGTGCCAGCAGCTTAGGGGGGATGGAGACCCAGTACTTC. Translating gives CASSLGGMETQYF.